Below are 12 T cell receptor beta chains sequenced from a single sample in a study of T cells in women clearing cervical HPV infection. Here immunoSEQ multiplex PCR was the method, and the copy in TCRdb shows in-frame clones only, minus some. The sample totals about 30,000 clones. The sequenced material came from blood buffy coat. The receptors were gathered from a woman aged 18 to 75 with a cervical HPV16 infection that either progressed to CIN3+ or cleared (not recorded which).

To note about this clone: The CDR3 end is not reached by the read, which stops 3 residues before it; the germline J gene fills it in. The chain couples TRBV20-1 to TRBJ2-7; 8 bases line up with TRBD2. The trim removed 1 base at V and 3 bases at J, leaving 2 bases unmatched. The CDR3 has 13 residues. Per germline, CDR1 DFQATT and CDR2 SNEGSKA (reference sequence). CDR3 loop: CSARAGGIYEQYF. CDR3 bases read: TGCAGTGCTAGAGCGGGGGGGATCTACGAG.

Points on this clone: The CDR3 end is not reached by the read, which stops 3 residues before it; the germline J gene fills it in. The V call is TRBV2, the J call TRBJ2-1; 9 nucleotides match TRBD2. V was clipped by 4 bases and J by 4 bases; unmatched bases: 5. Germline V gene lookup returns CDR1 SNHLY and CDR2 FYNNEI. The CDR3 loop spans 15 amino acids. Incomplete CDR3 DNA: TGTGCCAGCAGTGCGACTAGCGGCTCGTACAATGAG. This codes for CASSATSGSYNE. The full-length CDR3 reads as CASSATSGSYNEQFF.

To note about this clone: One junction end does not reproduce the germline sequence, and a read error may be involved. The read ends 3 residues early relative to the CDR3; the germline J gene fills the gap. Other nucleotide sequences from this sample produce the same CDR3. V and J are TRBV18 and TRBJ1-3; 7 bases are shared with TRBD1. Germline values: CDR1 KGHSH, CDR2 LQKENI. The CDR3 has 22 residues. The CDR3: CASSPPSGQTVPRGRAGNTIYF. Partial CDR3 DNA: TGTGCCAGCTCACCACCGTCGGGACAGACCGTGCCCAGAGGAAGGGCTGGAAACACA.

Comments on this clone: The CDR3 goes on 3 residues after the read ends, and that part is filled in from the germline J gene. The gene calls are TRBV30 and TRBJ2-1; 8 bases agree with TRBD2. Trimming at V came to 3 bases and at J to 2 bases, leaving 9 bases not matched to a gene. The CDR3 is 16 residues long. CDR1 and CDR2 from the germline V gene are GTSNPN and SVGIG (reference sequence). The CDR3 spells CAWSAPGGTPYNEQFF. The sequenced CDR3 bases are TGTGCCTGGAGCGCACCGGGGGGGACACCCTACAATGAG.

Concerning this clone: The read ends 3 residues shy of where the CDR3 ends; the end is completed using the germline J gene. The chain has TRBV2 and TRBJ2-4, with D tentatively TRBD1 (6 bases). Germline V CDR1 and CDR2: SNHLY, FYNNEI. The CDR3 extends over 13 amino acids. The sequenced CDR3 bases are TGTGCCAGCAGTGTAAGTGCAGGACAGCCT. Residues: CASSVSAGQP. The full-length CDR3 reads as CASSVSAGQPQYF.

In regard to this clone: The sequence runs out 3 residues before the end of the CDR3; the remainder is reconstructed from the germline J gene. V and J are TRBV7-8 and TRBJ2-6, with D perhaps TRBD1 (6 bases). CDR1 and CDR2 (germline): SGHVS, FQNEAQ. The CDR3 consists of 16 residues. The V end was cut by 6 bases, the J end by 0 bases, with 12 bases between. CDR3 amino acids: CASRWTALSGANVLTF. Incomplete CDR3 DNA: TGTGCCAGCAGGTGGACAGCCCTCTCTGGGGCCAACGTC.

The sequenced part of the CDR3 DNA is TGTGCCAGCAGTAGGACCGGGACAGCAGACGAC. Amino acid sequence: CASSRTGTADD. The full CDR3 reads CASSRTGTADDYTF. V is TRBV2 and J is TRBJ1-2; 7 bases are shared with TRBD1. The CDR3 extends 3 residues past the end of the read, so its final part is completed from the germline J gene. Looked up from germline, CDR1 is SNHLY and CDR2 is FYNNEI. The CDR3 totals 14 residues.

The sequenced part of the CDR3 DNA is TGTGCCAGCAGCTTCGCAGGTGCCTTATTCGAG. This codes for CASSFAGALFE. The entire CDR3 sequence reads CASSFAGALFEQYF. The genes are TRBV5-4 and TRBJ2-7, with D uncertain. The CDR3 goes on 3 residues after the read ends, and that part is filled in from the germline J gene. This CDR3 region has 14 residues. CDR1 is SGHNT and CDR2 is YYREEE in the germline V gene (reference sequence). V dropped 2 bases and J dropped 6 bases, with 15 bases sitting between them.

Worth noting for this clone: The read gets to within 3 residues of the CDR3 end, and the germline J gene fills in the rest. This chain uses TRBV19 with TRBJ2-4; the match to TRBD2 covers 7 bases. Germline V gene lookup returns CDR1 LNHDA and CDR2 SQIVND (reference sequence). CDR3 length: 16 amino acids. The CDR3 DNA, read in part, is TGTGCCAGTTCAACCCCAGCGGGGCACGCAGTCTATGGT. Translated: CASSTPAGHAVYG. The entire CDR3 protein reads CASSTPAGHAVYGQYF.

To note about this clone: Coverage ceases 3 residues before the CDR3 finishes, and the germline J gene fills in the end. V and J are TRBV2 and TRBJ2-2; 8 nucleotides line up with TRBD2. Germline values: CDR1 SNHLY, CDR2 FYNNEI. The CDR3 contains 16 residues. The covered CDR3 bases are TGTGCCAGCAGTGAGACGGGGGGGTATGGGGCCAACGTG. Its translation: CASSETGGYGANV. The CDR3 in its entirety is CASSETGGYGANVLFF. The full variable domain, with the rest looked up from reference TRBV2 and TRBJ2-2, is EPEVTQTPSHQVTQMGQEVILRCVPISNHLYFYWYRQILGQKVEFLVSFYNNEISEKSEIFDDQFSVERPDGSNFTLKIRSTKLEDSAMYFCASSETGGYGANVLFFGEGSRLTVL.

About this clone: The CDR3 end lies 3 residues beyond the end of the read and is filled in from the germline J gene. The V and J genes are TRBV19 and TRBJ1-1, with 12 bases lining up with TRBD1. The CDR3 is made up of 15 amino acids. Germline CDR1 LNHDA, CDR2 SQIVND (reference sequence). The DNA read from the CDR3 is TGTGCCAGTAGTATATCAGGGACAGGGGGCGCGGAG. The encoded protein is CASSISGTGGAE. The complete CDR3 protein is CASSISGTGGAEAFF.

Comments on this clone: The read is 3 residues too short to cover the CDR3 end, so that end is filled in from the germline J gene. V usage is TRBV29-1 and J usage is TRBJ2-5; no definite D call. The CDR3 has 11 residues. Per the germline V gene, CDR1 is SQVTM and CDR2 is ANQGSEA. The V end was cut by 4 bases, the J end by 6 bases, with 9 bases between. The CDR3 reads CSVAPIQTQYF. The part of the CDR3 DNA that was read is TGCAGCGTTGCCCCCATTCAGACC.